Below are 2 T cell receptor beta chains sequenced from a single sample in a study of T cells in Graves' hyperthyroidism and ophthalmopathy. RNA transcripts yielded amplified TCR beta CDR3 regions. First-round RT-PCR with HTBI primers amplified the TCR CDR3 region. TCRdb re-analysed the multiplex PCR reads in MiXCR, keeping a single row per CDR3 protein. The profile shows roughly 600,000 distinct CDR3 sequences, around 13% of them singletons. Sample: blood. The receptors were gathered from a woman aged 45 to 65 with Graves' ophthalmopathy.

V and J are TRBV7-2 and TRBJ1-5, with unresolved D. The CDR3 extends over 15 amino acids. In germline, CDR1 is SGHTA, CDR2 FQGNSA. Trimming took off 3 bases at V and 3 bases at J, with 12 bases between the two ends. Here the CDR3 DNA reads TGTGCCAGCAGCTTGACGTCAGGCTTCAATCAGCCCCAGCATTTT. It translates to CASSLTSGFNQPQHF.

This clonotype was detected many times. The chain combines TRBV4-3 with TRBJ2-3; D perhaps matches TRBD2 (5 bases). Germline CDR1 reads LGHNA; CDR2 reads YSLEER. The CDR3 has 16 residues. V was cut by 0 bases and J by 4 bases, with 14 bases left in between. The CDR3 region is CASSQEVYRGSDTQYF. In DNA form, the CDR3 reads TGCGCCAGCAGCCAAGAGGTGTACCGGGGATCAGATACGCAGTATTTT.